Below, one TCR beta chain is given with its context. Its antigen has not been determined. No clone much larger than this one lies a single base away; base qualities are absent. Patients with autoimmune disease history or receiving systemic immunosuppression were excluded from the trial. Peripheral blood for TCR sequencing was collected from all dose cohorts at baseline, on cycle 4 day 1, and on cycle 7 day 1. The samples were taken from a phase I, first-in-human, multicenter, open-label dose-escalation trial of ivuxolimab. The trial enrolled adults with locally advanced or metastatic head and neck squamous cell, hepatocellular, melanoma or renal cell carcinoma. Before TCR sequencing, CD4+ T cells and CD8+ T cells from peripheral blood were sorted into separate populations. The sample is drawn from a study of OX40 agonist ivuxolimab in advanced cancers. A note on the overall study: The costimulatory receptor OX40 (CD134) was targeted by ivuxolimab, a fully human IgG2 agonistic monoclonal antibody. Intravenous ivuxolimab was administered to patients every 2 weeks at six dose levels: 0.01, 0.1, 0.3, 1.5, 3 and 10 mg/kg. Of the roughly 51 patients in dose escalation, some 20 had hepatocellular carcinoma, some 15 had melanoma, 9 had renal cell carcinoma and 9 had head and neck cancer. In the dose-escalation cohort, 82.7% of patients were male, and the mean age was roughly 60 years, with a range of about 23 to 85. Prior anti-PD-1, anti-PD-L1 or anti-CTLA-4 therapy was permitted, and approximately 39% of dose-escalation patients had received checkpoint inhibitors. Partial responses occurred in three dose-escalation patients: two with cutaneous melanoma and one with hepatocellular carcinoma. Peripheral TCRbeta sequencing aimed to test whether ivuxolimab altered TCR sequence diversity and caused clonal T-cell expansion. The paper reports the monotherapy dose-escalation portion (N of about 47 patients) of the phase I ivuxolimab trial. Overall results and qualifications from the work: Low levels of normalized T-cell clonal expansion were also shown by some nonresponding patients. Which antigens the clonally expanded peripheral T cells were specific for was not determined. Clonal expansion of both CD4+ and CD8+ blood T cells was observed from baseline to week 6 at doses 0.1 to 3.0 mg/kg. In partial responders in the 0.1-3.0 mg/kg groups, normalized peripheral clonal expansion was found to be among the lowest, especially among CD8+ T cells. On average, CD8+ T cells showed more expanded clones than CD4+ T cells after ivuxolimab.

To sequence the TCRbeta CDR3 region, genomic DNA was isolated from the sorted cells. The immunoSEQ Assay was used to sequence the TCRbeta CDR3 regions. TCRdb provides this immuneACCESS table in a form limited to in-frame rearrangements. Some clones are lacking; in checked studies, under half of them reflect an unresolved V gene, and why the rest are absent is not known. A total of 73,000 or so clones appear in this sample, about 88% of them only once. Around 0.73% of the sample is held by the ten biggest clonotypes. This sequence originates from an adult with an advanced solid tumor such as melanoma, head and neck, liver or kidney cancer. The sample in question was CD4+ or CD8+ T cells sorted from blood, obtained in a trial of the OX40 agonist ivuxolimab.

CDR3 loop: CASTDRDDYGYTF. The nucleotide sequence is given as TGTGCCAGTACCGACAGGGATGACTATGGCTACACCTTC. Recombination joined TRBV19 with TRBJ1-2, with 7 bases matching TRBD1. Trimming leaves V shorter by 7 bases and J shorter by 3 bases, with the junction holding 5 bases beyond the gene matches. The CDR3 spans 13 residues, from the cysteine through the phenylalanine. The DNA shown is the 39-base CDR3, in frame from base 1. Per the germline V gene (reference sequence), LNHDA is the CDR1 and SQIVND is the CDR2.